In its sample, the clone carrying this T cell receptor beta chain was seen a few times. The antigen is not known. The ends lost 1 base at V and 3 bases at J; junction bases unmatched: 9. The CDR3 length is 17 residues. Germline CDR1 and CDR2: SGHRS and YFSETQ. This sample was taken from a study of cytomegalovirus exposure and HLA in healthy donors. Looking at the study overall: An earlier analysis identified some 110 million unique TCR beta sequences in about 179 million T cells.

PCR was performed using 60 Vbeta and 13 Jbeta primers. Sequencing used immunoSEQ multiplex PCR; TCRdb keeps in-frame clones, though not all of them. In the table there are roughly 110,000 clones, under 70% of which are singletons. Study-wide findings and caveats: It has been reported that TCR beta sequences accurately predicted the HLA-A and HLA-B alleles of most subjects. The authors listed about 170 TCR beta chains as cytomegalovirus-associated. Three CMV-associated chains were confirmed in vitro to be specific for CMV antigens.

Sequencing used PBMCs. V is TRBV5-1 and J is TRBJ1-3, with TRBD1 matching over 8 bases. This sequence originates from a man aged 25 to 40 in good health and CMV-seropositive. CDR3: CASSLLPLDRGGNTIYF. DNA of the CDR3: TGCGCCAGCAGCTTGCTCCCTTTAGACAGGGGTGGAAACACCATATATTTT.